These 14 T cell receptor beta chains share one sample of origin, sequenced in a study of T-cell reconstitution after alpha-beta-depleted transplantation in children. A library of TCRbeta sequences, prepared with unique molecular identifiers, was generated. In TCRdb, the PCR reads were re-called with MiXCR into one record per CDR3 protein. This sample has some 590,000 distinct CDR3 sequences, with roughly a tenth found just once. The sample consisted of PBMCs from the stem cell graft donor, taken from the stem cell graft. These receptors were collected from a human donor who donated a stem cell graft to a child with acute myeloid leukemia.

The J gene is TRBJ2-1, the V gene TRBV19, with D unresolved. CDR1 and CDR2 (germline): LNHDA, SQIVND (reference sequence). The CDR3 runs 15 residues. V lost 1 base and J 2 bases, leaving 9 bases between the germline ends. CDR3 sequence reads: CASSIAPTPYNEQFF. The CDR3 nucleotides are TGTGCCAGTAGTATAGCTCCGACACCCTACAATGAGCAGTTCTTC.

This clonotype showed up many times. This sequence joins TRBV15 and TRBJ2-2; D ambiguous. V dropped 1 base and J dropped 0 bases, with 6 bases sitting between them. Germline values: CDR1 LNHNV, CDR2 YYDKDF (reference sequence). CDR3 length: 15 amino acids. The CDR3 here is CATSRGSANTGELFF. The CDR3 DNA follows: TGTGCCACCAGCAGAGGGAGCGCGAACACCGGGGAGCTGTTTTTT.

The rearrangement uses TRBV9 and TRBJ1-3; 7 bases are shared with TRBD1. Unmatched junction bases numbered 2, after V lost 2 bases and J lost 3 bases. The CDR3 loop spans 14 amino acids. CDR1 SGDLS and CDR2 YYNGEE come from the germline V gene. The CDR3 spells CASSVDRVGNTIYF. CDR3 nucleotide sequence: TGTGCCAGCAGCGTTGACAGGGTTGGAAACACCATATATTTT. The variable domain in full, with the rest retrieved from reference TRBV9 and TRBJ1-3, is DSGVTQTPKHLITATGQRVTLRCSPRSGDLSVYWYQQSLDQGLQFLIQYYNGEERAKGNILERFSAQQFPDLHSELNLSSLELGDSALYFCASSVDRVGNTIYFGEGSWLTVV.

In its sample, this clonotype was seen a few times. The chain carries TRBV27 and TRBJ1-1, with a tentative D call TRBD1 (6 bases). This CDR3 is built from 15 residues. The V end lost 5 bases, the J end lost 0 bases, and 13 bases lay between the germline ends. Germline CDR1 and CDR2: MNHEY and SMNVEV (reference sequence). CDR3 DNA sequence: TGTGCCAGCAGTCCCCGACAGGCCGTGAACACTGAAGCTTTCTTT. Protein sequence: CASSPRQAVNTEAFF.

V and J are TRBV4-3 and TRBJ1-5; D ambiguous. The CDR3 is 16 residues long. Germline CDR1 reads LGHNA; CDR2 reads YSLEER. V shed 0 bases and J shed 0 bases, with 9 bases lying between them. The CDR3 is CASSQDLGSSNQPQHF. The CDR3 region has the DNA TGCGCCAGCAGCCAAGATTTAGGGTCTAGCAATCAGCCCCAGCATTTT.

This clonotype came up once. The chain uses TRBV24-1 and TRBJ2-1, with 8 bases fitting TRBD1. Germline assignment: CDR1 KGHDR and CDR2 SFDVKD. The V gene end was trimmed by 3 bases and the J gene end by 7 bases; junction bases not matched to a gene: 7. The CDR3 is 15 residues long. CDR3 bases: TGTGCCACCAGTGATATTACAGGGGGATATAATGAGCAGTTCTTC. Translation: CATSDITGGYNEQFF.

The sample holds a few counts of this clonotype. The chain recombines TRBV3-1 with TRBJ1-1; D is unclear. V lost 2 bases to trimming and J lost 1 base, with 8 bases between them. The CDR3 is 14 amino acids. Per the germline V gene, CDR1 is LGHDT and CDR2 is YNNKEL (reference sequence). CDR3 DNA sequence: TGTGCCAGCAGCCAAATGCCATCGAACACTGAAGCTTTCTTT. Translation: CASSQMPSNTEAFF.

As concerns this clonotype: This may stem from a read error, because a much larger clone lies one nucleotide away. The conserved phenylalanine or tryptophan is not found at the CDR3 terminus, so this likely reflects a read error. The chain couples TRBV12-3 or TRBV12-4 to TRBJ2-2, with unresolved D. This CDR3 is built from 14 residues. Trimming stripped 1 base from V and 1 base from J, with 4 bases between. CDR3 nucleotide sequence: TGTGCCAGCAGTTTAGAGTTGAACACCGGGGAGCTGTTTGTT. This translates into CASSLELNTGELFV.

This clonotype was observed a few times. This chain links TRBV12-3 or TRBV12-4 with TRBJ2-1; a possible D gene is TRBD2 (5 bases). Trimming stripped 6 bases from V and 1 base from J, with 10 bases between. The CDR3 sequence is 14 residues long. CDR3 residues: CASSELGSYNEQFF. The CDR3 region has the DNA TGTGCCAGCAGCGAACTAGGGTCCTACAATGAGCAGTTCTTC.

This clonotype was found many times. This rearrangement joins TRBV5-1 to TRBJ2-3, with D possibly being TRBD1 (7 bases). Germline V gene lookup returns CDR1 SGHRS and CDR2 YFSETQ. The CDR3 totals 14 residues. The ends were cut back, 2 bases at V and 8 bases at J, with 15 bases in the middle. In DNA form, the CDR3 reads TGCGCCAGCAGCTTAACTAACAGGGGAGGTACGCAGTATTTT. Encoded protein: CASSLTNRGGTQYF.

The V call is TRBV5-1, the J call TRBJ2-3; the match to TRBD2 covers 11 bases. From germline, CDR1 is SGHRS and CDR2 YFSETQ. The junction had 14 bases not matched to a gene; V was cut back by 4 bases and J by 10 bases. The CDR3 is 16 residues long. CDR3 bases: TGCGCCAGCAGCCCGGATAGCGGGAGGGCCCGAGGGGCGCAGTATTTT. As protein: CASSPDSGRARGAQYF.

This clonotype was observed many times. The CDR3 sequence: CSAEGAMKTQYF. The CDR3 bases are TGCAGCGCCGAGGGGGCAATGAAGACCCAGTACTTC. This chain joins TRBV29-1 and TRBJ2-5; 7 bases match TRBD1. Trimming removed 7 bases from V and 6 bases from J; junction bases left unmatched: 8. Germline V CDR1 and CDR2: SQVTM, ANQGSEA. The CDR3 length is 12 residues.

The J gene is TRBJ2-2, the V gene TRBV19; the match to TRBD1 covers 10 bases. Germline CDR1 reads LNHDA; CDR2 reads SQIVND (reference sequence). The CDR3 sequence is 16 residues long. The V and J ends lost 10 bases and 5 bases, in that order; junction bases with no gene match: 13. The CDR3 bases are TGTGCCAATCCAATAAGGGGACAGGGGCCGACCGGGGAGCTGTTTTTT. It codes for CANPIRGQGPTGELFF.

The rearrangement uses TRBV7-2 and TRBJ2-5; 12 nucleotides match TRBD2. This CDR3 region has 16 residues. The V segment lost 5 bases and the J segment 5 bases; nucleotides outside the gene matches: 9. CDR1 and CDR2 from the germline V gene are SGHTA and FQGNSA. The chain's CDR3 is CASSARLAGASETQYF. In DNA form, the CDR3 reads TGTGCCAGCAGCGCCCGACTAGCGGGAGCTTCGGAGACCCAGTACTTC.